The clone carrying this TCR beta chain was recorded a few times. Gene names are mouse gene names. The CDR3 goes on 4 residues after the read ends, and that part is filled in from the germline J gene. The germline CDR1 and CDR2 sequences are NNHDY and SYVADS. The length of the CDR3 is 13 residues. In each case, RNA was isolated and then reverse transcribed into cDNA as the sequencing template. Profiled with immunoSEQ multiplex PCR; TCRdb holds only in-frame clones, not every one. Captured here are roughly 120,000 clones, none seen once; the top ten comprise roughly 21%. The source of the sample is a study of CD8+ T cells in alopecia areata.

V gene TRBV13-3 combines with J gene TRBJ1-2; perhaps TRBD1 as D (5 bases). Material for sequencing was lesional skin. The receptor's source is a C3H/HeJ mouse with alopecia areata. MHC haplotype: H2-k. The CDR3 region is CASSGWGEGDYTF. Partial CDR3 DNA: TGTGCCAGCAGTGGCTGGGGGGAGGGC.